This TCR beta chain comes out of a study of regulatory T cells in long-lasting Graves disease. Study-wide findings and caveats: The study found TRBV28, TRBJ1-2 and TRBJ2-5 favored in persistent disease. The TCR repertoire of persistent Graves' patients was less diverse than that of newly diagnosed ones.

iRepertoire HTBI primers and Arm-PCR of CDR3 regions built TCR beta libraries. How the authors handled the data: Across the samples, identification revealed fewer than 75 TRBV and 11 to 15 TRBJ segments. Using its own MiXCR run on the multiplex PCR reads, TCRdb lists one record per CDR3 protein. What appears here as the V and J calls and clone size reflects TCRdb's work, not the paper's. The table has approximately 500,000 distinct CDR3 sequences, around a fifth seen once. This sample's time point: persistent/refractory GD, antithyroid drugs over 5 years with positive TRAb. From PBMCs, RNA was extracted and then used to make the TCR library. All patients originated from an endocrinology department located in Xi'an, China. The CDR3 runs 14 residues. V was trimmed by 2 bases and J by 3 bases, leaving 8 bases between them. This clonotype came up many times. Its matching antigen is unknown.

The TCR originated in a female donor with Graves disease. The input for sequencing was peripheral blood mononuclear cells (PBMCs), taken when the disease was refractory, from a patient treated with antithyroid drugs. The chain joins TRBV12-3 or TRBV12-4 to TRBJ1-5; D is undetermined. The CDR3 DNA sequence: TGTGCCAGCAGTTTATGGGCGACCAATCAGCCCCAGCATTTT. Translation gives CASSLWATNQPQHF.